This T cell receptor (beta chain) was captured in a study of technical replicates of blood from a handful of donors. Germline V gene data show CDR1 as ENHRY and CDR2 as SYGVKD. Losses at the gene ends were 7 bases for V and 5 bases for J; bases not matched to a gene: 7. The CDR3 extends over 13 amino acids. The protocol was immunoSEQ multiplex PCR, while the TCRdb copy is restricted to in-frame clones and leaves out a portion. This sample carries under 70,000 clones, roughly 93% of them seen once, and the ten largest clones take around 0.37%. This chain connects TRBV10-3 to TRBJ2-5; 7 bases match TRBD1. The source of this sequence is a human donor in good health. The specimen was T cells isolated from PBMCs. The CDR3 is CAINIGGGETQYF. The CDR3 DNA reads as TGTGCCATCAATATAGGGGGCGGTGAGACCCAGTACTTC.